This TCR beta chain is from a study of blood T cell repertoires in COVID-19. Generated by immunoSEQ multiplex PCR, the TCRdb table keeps only in-frame clones and is missing some. There are 120,000 or so clones in the sample; about four fifths occur only once, and 10% to 15% lies in the top ten. The CDR3 runs to 14 residues. The V segment lost 1 base and the J segment 10 bases; nucleotides outside the gene matches: 5. Germline V gene data show CDR1 as MNHEY and CDR2 as SMNVEV (reference sequence). This TCR derives from a man in his sixties with acute or convalescent COVID-19. The sequencing sample was made of peripheral blood. The chain is built from TRBV27 and TRBJ1-1, with 11 bases fitting TRBD1. The CDR3 DNA follows: TGTGCCAGCAGTTTATGGGGACAGGGGGGCGCAGCTTTCTTT. This sequence encodes CASSLWGQGGAAFF.